This TCR beta chain was found in a study of blood T cell repertoires in COVID-19. In the study overall: Some COVID-19 samples were acute and others convalescent; all came from the United States, Italy and Spain.

Germline CDR1 and CDR2: SEHNR and FQNEAQ (reference sequence). This CDR3 is built from 16 residues. Unmatched junction bases numbered 9, after V lost 5 bases and J lost 4 bases. Authors' analysis steps: Quantification of nucleated cells was approximated via reference gene primer amplification. The repertoire was sequenced with immunoSEQ multiplex PCR; TCRdb's copy has only in-frame clones and lacks some. V, J and clone size derive from that table, while D and trimming were established from the DNA sequence. This table has 250,000 to 300,000 clones, approximately 86% appearing once. What was sequenced was peripheral blood. This rearrangement joins TRBV7-9 to TRBJ2-1, with 9 bases identical to TRBD1. The receptor was derived from a woman in her 30s with acute or convalescent COVID-19. This CDR3 is CASSPRTGEDYNEQFF. Here the CDR3 DNA reads TGTGCCAGCAGCCCCCGGACAGGGGAGGATTACAATGAGCAGTTCTTC.